The following is a T cell receptor beta chain sequence with its context. As yet, its antigen is unknown. The sample belongs to a study of T cell responses to AZD1222 COVID-19 vaccine. General observations from the study: Samples come after the peak T cell response, not at day 14. The study found vaccine-associated CD4 TCRs spanning spike, dominant at 160-218 and 743-854. Close to half of all spike-specific TCRs reportedly target regions of the variants that are unmutated.

This table comes from immunoSEQ multiplex PCR, and its TCRdb copy is limited to in-frame clones, with some not included. This sample yields hundreds of thousands of clones, of which about 93% are seen a single time; more than 0.8% belongs to the top ten. Germline V gene data show CDR1 as SGHKS and CDR2 as YYEKEE (reference sequence). V lost 6 bases and J lost 6; bases outside the gene matches: 16. The CDR3 is 18 amino acids. The sequencing used peripheral blood, collected on day 0 of MenACWY control vaccination. This receptor was obtained from an adult in good health. This chain links TRBV5-5 with TRBJ1-5; 12 nucleotides align to TRBD1. The CDR3 DNA reads as TGTGCCAGCACCCCTTACACCGGGACAGGGGGCTATAGTCAGCCCCAGCATTTT. Translating it yields CASTPYTGTGGYSQPQHF.